The 30 T cell receptor beta chains below come from one sample, sequenced in a study of human T cells and chemical hapten exposure. As to time point: patch test 2, 6 weeks after DPC sensitization. Treatment given: therapeutic diphenylcyclopropenone sensitization with weekly scalp DPC. TCRdb itself ran the RACE reads through MiXCR, one entry per CDR3 protein. The data hold a few hundred thousand distinct CDR3 sequences, with about 6% observed a single time. This specimen consisted of whole blood, obtained in connection with sensitization to the hapten diphenylcyclopropenone (DPC). Receptors originate from a woman under 30 with alopecia areata. Some clones in this sample may be carry-over from other donors' samples.

The chain recombines TRBV28 with TRBJ2-5, with unresolved D. Germline CDR1 MDHEN, CDR2 SYDVKM. Trimming stripped 6 bases from V and 2 bases from J, with 4 bases between. The CDR3 is made up of 11 amino acids. The chain's CDR3 is CASRRQETQYF. CDR3 nucleotide sequence: TGTGCCAGCAGACGTCAAGAGACCCAGTACTTC. The whole variable domain, filled in from reference TRBV28 and TRBJ2-5, reads DVKVTQSSRYLVKRTGEKVFLECVQDMDHENMFWYRQDPGLGLRLIYFSYDVKMKEKGDIPEGYSVSREKKERFSLILESASTNQTSMYLCASRRQETQYFGPGTRLLVL.

This sequence joins TRBV7-2 and TRBJ2-2, with a tentative D call TRBD1 (5 bases). Trimming stripped 3 bases from V and 3 bases from J, with 8 bases between. The germline gives CDR1 SGHTA, CDR2 FQGNSA. The CDR3 runs to 14 residues. The CDR3 sequence is CASSFVGDTGELFF. The CDR3 DNA is TGTGCCAGCAGCTTTGTAGGGGACACCGGGGAGCTGTTTTTT.

As for this clonotype: A read error is possible here, since a much larger clone lies one base away. The conserved phenylalanine or tryptophan normally closing the CDR3 is absent here, so this likely arose from a read error. The chain couples TRBV25-1 to TRBJ1-2, with D maybe TRBD1 (6 bases). Germline V CDR1 and CDR2: MGHDK, SYGVNS. Trimming took 6 bases from V and 5 from J, leaving 19 bases between them. The CDR3 sequence is 15 residues long. The CDR3, as DNA: TGTGCCAGCAGCGACGGAGGGGGGGCCGTATATGGCTACACCCTC. Amino acids: CASSDGGGAVYGYTL.

The chain couples TRBV3-1 to TRBJ2-3; weak D call: TRBD2 (6 bases). The length of the CDR3 is 14 residues. V lost 2 bases and J 6 bases, leaving 12 bases between the germline ends. The germline gives CDR1 LGHDT, CDR2 YNNKEL (reference sequence). Here the CDR3 DNA reads TGTGCCAGCAGCCAACGCGGGGTCCAGGATACGCAGTATTTT. Encoded protein: CASSQRGVQDTQYF.

This clonotype was recorded at least ten times. The rearrangement joins TRBV4-3 to TRBJ2-5; 8 bases map to TRBD1. Per germline, CDR1 LGHNA and CDR2 YSLEER. The CDR3 spans 16 residues. V gave up 2 bases and J gave up 3 bases; unmatched junction bases: 8. The CDR3 DNA reads TGCGCCAGCAGCCAAATTTCAGGGGGCCCTGAAGAGACCCAGTACTTC. Protein product: CASSQISGGPEETQYF.

This clonotype was seen a handful of times. This chain links TRBV6-2 or TRBV6-3 with TRBJ2-6, with D perhaps TRBD1 or TRBD2 (5 bases each). CDR1 MNHEY and CDR2 SVGEGT come from the germline V gene. The V gene lost 7 bases and the J gene lost 0 bases, with 16 bases spanning the gap. This CDR3 is 17 amino acids long. The CDR3 loop is CASKNPGTGSGANVLTF. For the CDR3, the DNA is TGTGCCAGCAAAAACCCAGGGACGGGCTCTGGGGCCAACGTCCTGACTTTC.

This clonotype was counted at least ten times. The V and J genes are TRBV6-5 and TRBJ2-1; TRBD1 matches at 9 bases. Per germline, CDR1 MNHEY and CDR2 SVGAGI. This CDR3 is built from 14 residues. With 5 bases clipped from V and 3 bases from J, the junction kept 2 bases outside the gene matches. CDR3 sequence (DNA): TGTGCCAGCAGTACGACAGGGGGCTACAATGAGCAGTTCTTC. As protein: CASSTTGGYNEQFF.

This chain links TRBV2 with TRBJ1-2; 8 bases are shared with TRBD1. The CDR3 sequence is 14 residues long. The junction had 11 bases not matched to a gene; V was cut back by 6 bases and J by 8 bases. CDR1 and CDR2 from the germline V gene are SNHLY and FYNNEI. The DNA of the CDR3 is TGTGCCAGCAGCCTGACCGGGACAGGATCAGGCTACACCTTC. It encodes CASSLTGTGSGYTF.

Only a few counts were recorded for this clonotype. The CDR3 DNA is TGTGCCAGCAGTTTACTTGACGGAGGGAACACTGAAGCTTTCTTT. Protein sequence: CASSLLDGGNTEAFF. The chain recombines TRBV12-3 or TRBV12-4 with TRBJ1-1; D not certain. Deletions cut 2 bases from V and 1 base from J, with 11 bases between. This CDR3 comprises 15 residues.

The sample holds a few counts of this clonotype. Its ends do not fully match the called genes, so a read error is possible. This chain joins TRBV11-2 and TRBJ2-2; no clear D gene. This CDR3 spans 14 amino acids. Per the germline V gene, CDR1 is SGHAT and CDR2 is FQNNGV. CDR3 region: CASRLAPNTGELFF. In nucleotides, the CDR3 is TGTGCCAGCAGGTTAGCCCCGAACACCGGGGAGCTGTTTTTT.

This clonotype appeared many times. This sequence joins TRBV14 and TRBJ1-2; tentative D call: TRBD1 (5 bases). CDR3 size: 14 residues. The germline V gene encodes CDR1 SGHDN and CDR2 FVKESK. The V end lost 0 bases, the J end lost 2 bases, and 7 bases lay between the germline ends. The CDR3 DNA follows: TGTGCCAGCAGCCAAGATTACAGGAACTATGGCTACACCTTC. It encodes CASSQDYRNYGYTF.

The chain links TRBV4-3 to TRBJ2-6; perhaps TRBD2 as D (6 bases). The CDR3 length is 21 residues. V dropped 0 bases and J dropped 0 bases, with 21 bases sitting between them. The V gene's germline CDR1 is LGHNA and CDR2 YSLEER. In DNA, the CDR3 is TGCGCCAGCAGCCAAGATTTTGTGCGGGGACTCACCTCCTCTGGGGCCAACGTCCTGACTTTC. Protein sequence: CASSQDFVRGLTSSGANVLTF.

This clonotype occurred many times. The V gene is TRBV20-1, the J gene TRBJ1-3; tentatively, D is TRBD1 (5 bases). The CDR3 is made up of 14 amino acids. CDR1 and CDR2 (germline): DFQATT, SNEGSKA (reference sequence). V was shortened by 7 bases and J by 0 bases, with 13 bases between the two germline ends. The CDR3 DNA reads as TGCAGTGGAGCGCAGGGCTCCTCTGGAAACACCATATATTTT. It is translated as CSGAQGSSGNTIYF.

Ten or more counts support this clonotype. The genes are TRBV9 and TRBJ1-3; no firm D call. V was cut by 2 bases and J by 2 bases, with 17 bases left in between. This CDR3 region has 17 residues. Germline V gene sequence: CDR1 SGDLS, CDR2 YYNGEE. The CDR3 sequence: CASSVLEPSYPGNTIYF. Here the CDR3 DNA reads TGTGCCAGCAGCGTCTTGGAGCCCAGTTACCCTGGAAACACCATATATTTT.

This rearrangement joins TRBV7-3 to TRBJ2-1; 10 bases align to TRBD1. V was clipped by 5 bases and J by 6 bases; unmatched bases: 7. The germline gives CDR1 SGHTA, CDR2 FQGTGA. This CDR3 is built from 15 residues. The CDR3 bases are TGTGCCAGCAGCAACCGGGACAGGGGCGCCAATGAGCAGTTCTTC. Protein product: CASSNRDRGANEQFF.

This clonotype was recorded a few times. The V gene is TRBV4-1, the J gene TRBJ2-1; 9 bases agree with TRBD1. J was trimmed by 8 bases and V by 0 bases; bases with no gene match: 2. This CDR3 is built from 14 residues. From germline, CDR1 is MGHRA and CDR2 YSYEKL. In DNA, the CDR3 is TGCGCCAGCAGCCAAGAACAGGGGGCGGATGAGCAGTTCTTC. Residues: CASSQEQGADEQFF.

This clonotype has a count of ten or more. CDR3 region: CASSYTGDYNSPLHF. CDR3 nucleotides: TGTGCCAGCAGTTATACAGGGGATTATAATTCACCCCTCCACTTT. The rearrangement joins TRBV7-9 to TRBJ1-6; TRBD1 aligns across 7 bases. Trimming cost V 6 bases and J 4 bases; bases outside gene matches: 6. This CDR3 has 15 residues. Germline loops: CDR1 SEHNR, CDR2 FQNEAQ (reference sequence).

The table lists this clonotype with a few counts. The V call is TRBV18, the J call TRBJ1-1; TRBD1 is a possible D gene (6 bases). The V and J ends lost 5 bases and 4 bases respectively, with 14 bases between them. CDR3 length: 14 amino acids. Germline V CDR1 and CDR2: KGHSH, LQKENI. The CDR3 loop is CASSYGGAGTEAFF. As DNA, the CDR3 is TGTGCCAGCTCATATGGGGGCGCAGGCACTGAAGCTTTCTTT.

The chain combines TRBV10-3 with TRBJ1-2, with D possibly matching TRBD1 (6 bases). Trimming cost V 4 bases and J 4 bases, with 13 bases left between them. Germline loops: CDR1 ENHRY, CDR2 SYGVKD. The length of the CDR3 is 14 residues. For the CDR3, the DNA is TGTGCCATCAGTGGAGTAGGGACATTCTATGGCTACACCTTC. Its translation: CAISGVGTFYGYTF.

The chain combines TRBV4-3 with TRBJ1-1; D ambiguous. V lost 0 bases and J 4 bases, leaving 9 bases between the germline ends. The CDR3 totals 14 residues. Germline V gene sequence: CDR1 LGHNA, CDR2 YSLEER. The CDR3 DNA sequence: TGCGCCAGCAGCCAAGAGTTTCGCAGCACTGAAGCTTTCTTT. Translating it yields CASSQEFRSTEAFF.

This clonotype was seen a handful of times. The CDR3 spells CASSPRGGQGGFDTEAFF. In DNA form, the CDR3 reads TGTGCCAGCAGCCCCCGGGGGGGACAGGGAGGTTTTGACACTGAAGCTTTCTTT. The rearrangement links TRBV9 to TRBJ1-1; 9 nucleotides align to TRBD1. This CDR3 comprises 18 residues. CDR1 is SGDLS, CDR2 YYNGEE, per germline. V lost 4 bases and J lost 3; bases outside the gene matches: 16.

CDR3 amino acids: CSASSGSNTGELFF. CDR3 coding DNA: TGCAGTGCTAGTTCTGGATCGAACACCGGGGAGCTGTTTTTT. J is TRBJ2-2 and V is TRBV20-1, with D uncertain. CDR3 length: 14 residues. Deletions cut 3 bases from V and 0 bases from J, with 8 bases between. Germline values: CDR1 DFQATT, CDR2 SNEGSKA (reference sequence).

This clonotype was seen repeatedly, ten times or more. The V call is TRBV5-1, the J call TRBJ1-1; D perhaps matches TRBD1 (5 bases). Germline assignment: CDR1 SGHRS and CDR2 YFSETQ. Between the trimmed V and J ends, which lost 0 bases and 2 bases, there was a span of 14 bases. The CDR3 runs 16 residues. The CDR3 loop reads CASSLGQGSRNTEAFF. CDR3 DNA: TGCGCCAGCAGCTTGGGTCAGGGTAGTCGTAACACTGAAGCTTTCTTT.

V and J are TRBV27 and TRBJ2-3; tentatively, D is TRBD1 (6 bases). V shed 1 base and J shed 5 bases, with 13 bases lying between them. The CDR3 length is 15 residues. CDR1 MNHEY and CDR2 SMNVEV come from the germline V gene (reference sequence). CDR3 DNA: TGTGCCAGCAGTTTATACAGGGACCTCGGAGATACGCAGTATTTT. This gives the protein CASSLYRDLGDTQYF.

The chain couples TRBV6-5 to TRBJ2-1; 8 positions match TRBD1. CDR3 size: 14 residues. CDR1 and CDR2 (germline): MNHEY, SVGAGI. The V and J ends lost 6 bases and 6 bases, in that order; junction bases with no gene match: 7. The DNA of the CDR3 is TGTGCCAGCAGAAAACACGGACAGGGCAATGAGCAGTTCTTC. It encodes CASRKHGQGNEQFF.

A few counts support this clonotype. The V and J genes are TRBV15 and TRBJ1-2; D is perhaps TRBD1 (5 bases). V shed 10 bases and J shed 10 bases, with 13 bases lying between them. The CDR3 is 10 amino acids. Per germline, CDR1 LNHNV and CDR2 YYDKDF (reference sequence). CDR3 sequence (DNA): TGTGCCATTGGGGACGGAGCCTACACCTTC. Translation gives CAIGDGAYTF.

The chain joins TRBV27 to TRBJ1-2; D is undetermined. From germline, CDR1 is MNHEY and CDR2 SMNVEV (reference sequence). V was clipped by 3 bases and J by 0 bases, with 8 bases between them. The CDR3 extends over 14 amino acids. The CDR3 sequence is CASSLSVTNYGYTF. CDR3 nucleotide sequence: TGTGCCAGCAGTTTGTCTGTTACTAACTATGGCTACACCTTC.

This clonotype was seen more than once but under ten times. V is TRBV5-1 and J is TRBJ2-7, with 9 bases fitting TRBD1. The ends lost 7 bases at V and 6 bases at J; junction bases unmatched: 11. Germline values: CDR1 SGHRS, CDR2 YFSETQ. The CDR3 contains 14 residues. The chain's CDR3 is CASRAGTGKGEQYF. CDR3 in DNA: TGCGCCAGCCGAGCCGGGACAGGGAAGGGCGAGCAGTACTTC.

In its sample, this clonotype was seen many times. The CDR3 region is CASSLNQRGNQETQYF. In DNA, the CDR3 is TGTGCCAGCAGTTTAAACCAGCGGGGGAACCAAGAGACCCAGTACTTC. J is TRBJ2-5 and V is TRBV12-3 or TRBV12-4; 8 bases line up with TRBD2. Losses at the gene ends were 2 bases for V and 0 bases for J; bases not matched to a gene: 5. The CDR3 spans 16 residues.

The rearrangement uses TRBV4-1 and TRBJ2-7; 8 bases match TRBD1. Germline V CDR1 and CDR2: MGHRA, YSYEKL. With 3 bases clipped from V and 3 bases from J, the junction kept 7 bases outside the gene matches. The CDR3 length is 15 residues. As DNA, the CDR3 is TGCGCCAGCAGCCACGGACAGGGCCCGAACTACGAGCAGTACTTC. Amino acid sequence: CASSHGQGPNYEQYF.